This TCR beta chain was identified during a study of T-cell reconstitution after alpha-beta-depleted transplantation in children. Findings and caveats of the study: Some patients' high day-60 TCRbeta diversity was traced to surviving recipient T cells and thymic progenitors. It was reported that alpha-beta T cells came from several hundred expanded graft clones (about two months after transplant).

TCRbeta library construction was performed incorporating unique molecular identifiers. TCRdb itself ran the PCR reads through MiXCR, one entry per CDR3 protein. The sample has about 580,000 distinct CDR3 sequences, roughly 23% seen once. V was clipped by 3 bases and J by 1 base, with 10 bases between them. The CDR3 is 14 residues long. Germline V gene data show CDR1 as LGHNA and CDR2 as YSLEER. On this clonotype itself: Its antigen remains unidentified.

The receptor's source is a boy younger than two who had a stem cell transplant for acute myeloid leukemia, so the T cells may come from the graft donor. Sequenced here: PBMCs, mostly from graft donor cells, sampled 360 days after TCRalphabeta/CD19-depleted stem cell transplant. V usage is TRBV4-3 and J usage is TRBJ2-7, with D perhaps matching TRBD2 (5 bases). The CDR3 region is CASSHRGSSYEQYF. As DNA, the CDR3 is TGCGCCAGCAGCCACCGTGGGAGTTCCTACGAGCAGTACTTC.